Following are 28 T cell receptor beta chains from one sample sequenced in a study of beta chain features in type 1 diabetes (dated 2018 in TCRdb). Broader findings and caveats from the paper: A moderate but significant shortening of TCRB CDR3 length was observed in type 1 diabetes patients in all four CD4+ subsets.

Which antigens these TCRs recognize remains unknown. The library relied on the immunoSEQ multiplex PCR assay. The entire amount of isolated RNA was reverse transcribed using the High Capacity cDNA Reverse Transcription Kit, so the sequenced TCRB transcripts were expressed ones. TCRdb retrieved this table from immuneACCESS and kept in-frame rearrangements only. Not all clones are present; in checked studies, unresolved V genes account for under half, and no reason is known for the remainder. Within this sample are 600,000 or so clones, with around an eighth of them counted one time only. The top ten clones comprise nearly 0.04% of the sample. The sequencing input was naive CD4+ T cells from blood. This specimen's cell subset or site label, per the study, means: true naive CD4+ T cells. Receptors originate from a man aged 18 to 29 with type 1 diabetes.

J is TRBJ2-1 and V is TRBV6-6; 11 positions match TRBD2. This CDR3 is 14 amino acids long. With 7 bases clipped from V and 3 bases from J, the junction kept 2 bases outside the gene matches. Per the germline V gene, CDR1 is MNHNY and CDR2 is SVGAGI (reference sequence). CDR3 DNA: TGTGCCAGCAAACTAGCGGGGGTCTACAATGAGCAGTTCTTC. The encoded protein is CASKLAGVYNEQFF.

There are a few counts of this clone. The gene calls are TRBV7-2 and TRBJ2-7, with 14 bases lining up with TRBD2. The V gene's germline CDR1 is SGHTA and CDR2 FQGNSA. The CDR3 loop spans 18 amino acids. V lost 5 bases and J lost 6; bases outside the gene matches: 15. CDR3 DNA: TGTGCCAGCAGCCCCACCACCGGGACTAGCGGGAGTTGGAGCGAGCAGTACTTC. Protein sequence: CASSPTTGTSGSWSEQYF. Supplemented by reference TRBV7-2 and TRBJ2-7, the full variable domain reads GAGVSQSPSNKVTEKGKDVELRCDPISGHTALYWYRQSLGQGLEFLIYFQGNSAPDKSGLPSDRFSAERTGGSVSTLTIQRTQQEDSAVYLCASSPTTGTSGSWSEQYFGPGTRLTVT.

V gene TRBV7-9 combines with J gene TRBJ1-2; 8 bases are a match to TRBD1. This CDR3 is built from 15 residues. Germline CDR1 and CDR2: SEHNR and FQNEAQ (reference sequence). V shed 5 bases and J 3 bases; nucleotides not matched to a gene: 8. CDR3 protein: CASSGRTGRDYGYTF. The CDR3 coding sequence is TGTGCCAGCAGCGGTAGGACAGGGCGAGACTATGGCTACACCTTC.

The rearrangement uses TRBV5-6 and TRBJ2-3; D gene uncertain. The CDR3 loop spans 14 amino acids. Germline CDR1 is SGHDT and CDR2 is YYEEEE. V gave up 4 bases and J gave up 0 bases, with 9 bases separating them. The CDR3 nucleotides are TGTGCCAGCAGCGAGGTCAGAAGCACAGATACGCAGTATTTT. Translation: CASSEVRSTDTQYF.

The chain has TRBV14 and TRBJ2-7; possible D gene TRBD2, 5 bases. The germline V gene has CDR1 SGHDN and CDR2 FVKESK. V gave up 4 bases and J gave up 1 base, with 11 bases separating them. The CDR3 extends over 14 amino acids. The CDR3 loop reads CASSRARTSYEQYF. In DNA, the CDR3 is TGTGCCAGCAGCCGTGCCAGGACTTCCTACGAGCAGTACTTC.

The table lists this clone with a few counts. This chain links TRBV7-9 with TRBJ1-1, with a weak D call TRBD1 (5 bases). Germline V gene sequence: CDR1 SEHNR, CDR2 FQNEAQ (reference sequence). The CDR3 consists of 14 residues. Deletions cut 3 bases from V and 1 base from J, with 9 bases between. As DNA, the CDR3 is TGTGCCAGCAGCTTCGACCAGGGGAACACTGAAGCTTTCTTT. This codes for CASSFDQGNTEAFF.

This clone was detected a few times. The V gene is TRBV4-2, the J gene TRBJ2-5; a possible D gene is TRBD2 (6 bases). The V gene lost 1 base and the J gene lost 3 bases, with 9 bases spanning the gap. There are 14 residues in the CDR3. Germline CDR1 LGHNA, CDR2 YNFKEQ. CDR3 protein: CASSQGQREETQYF. The CDR3 bases are TGTGCCAGCAGCCAAGGACAGCGGGAAGAGACCCAGTACTTC.

This clone was detected a few times. This chain joins TRBV5-4 and TRBJ2-5, with D perhaps TRBD1 (6 bases). Deletions cut 0 bases from V and 4 bases from J, with 13 bases between. The CDR3 sequence is 15 residues long. Germline CDR1 reads SGHNT; CDR2 reads YYREEE (reference sequence). CDR3 sequence (DNA): TGTGCCAGCAGCTTGGCAGGGGTGCTGGGAGAGACCCAGTACTTC. This encodes CASSLAGVLGETQYF.

Concerning this clone: The sample carries other DNA sequences with the same CDR3. The chain combines TRBV5-1 with TRBJ1-2; D not certain. The CDR3 contains 14 residues. From germline, CDR1 is SGHRS and CDR2 YFSETQ. The V and J ends lost 0 bases and 0 bases respectively, with 6 bases between them. The CDR3 coding sequence is TGCGCCAGCAGCTTGGAACCTTCTAACTATGGCTACACCTTC. It specifies CASSLEPSNYGYTF.

The sample holds a few counts of this clone. The chain recombines TRBV6-6 with TRBJ2-7; the D is unclear. Trimming took off 5 bases at V and 7 bases at J, with 15 bases between the two ends. Per the germline V gene, CDR1 is MNHNY and CDR2 is SVGAGI (reference sequence). The CDR3 extends over 13 amino acids. CDR3 in DNA: TGTGCCAGCAGTCAGCTTGAGGCCCGGGAGCAGTACTTC. This sequence encodes CASSQLEAREQYF.

This clone was observed a few times. The V and J genes are TRBV6-5 and TRBJ2-7; tentative D call: TRBD1 (8 bases). Germline V gene data show CDR1 as MNHEY and CDR2 as SVGAGI. CDR3 size: 14 residues. V was trimmed by 4 bases and J by 3 bases, leaving 13 bases between them. The DNA for the CDR3 is TGTGCCAGCAGTTTACAGGGGGGGGTCTACGAGCAGTACTTC. This sequence encodes CASSLQGGVYEQYF.

This clone has just a few counts. The rearrangement links TRBV30 to TRBJ2-7; the match to TRBD2 covers 10 bases. This CDR3 comprises 15 residues. Germline V gene lookup returns CDR1 GTSNPN and CDR2 SVGIG (reference sequence). The J segment lost 1 base and the V segment lost 3 bases, leaving 6 bases of the junction unmatched. CDR3 protein: CAWSPGLAVSYEQYF. CDR3 bases: TGTGCCTGGAGCCCCGGACTAGCGGTTTCCTACGAGCAGTACTTC.

This clone appeared a few times. The chain uses TRBV6-1 and TRBJ2-1; perhaps TRBD1 as D (5 bases). From germline, CDR1 is MNHNS and CDR2 SASEGT. V lost 7 bases, J lost 1 base, and 14 bases lay in between. CDR3 length equals 15 residues. In DNA form, the CDR3 reads TGTGCCAGCACCCAGGGTCCGGGTTCCTACAATGAGCAGTTCTTC. As protein: CASTQGPGSYNEQFF.

The chain uses TRBV5-4 and TRBJ1-1; TRBD1 agrees at 8 bases. Germline values: CDR1 SGHNT, CDR2 YYREEE (reference sequence). Losses at the gene ends were 2 bases for V and 10 bases for J; bases not matched to a gene: 10. The CDR3 length is 14 residues. The CDR3 sequence is CASSLPGTGFVAFF. The DNA for the CDR3 is TGTGCCAGCAGCTTACCCGGGACAGGCTTTGTAGCTTTCTTT.

This clone turned up a few times. Distinct nucleotide sequences in the sample also encode this CDR3. This chain connects TRBV30 to TRBJ2-5; D is undetermined. V lost 0 bases to trimming and J lost 5 bases, with 4 bases between them. CDR3 length: 11 residues. Germline CDR1 reads GTSNPN; CDR2 reads SVGIG (reference sequence). The CDR3 is CAWSVGETQYF. The CDR3 coding sequence is TGTGCCTGGAGTGTGGGGGAGACCCAGTACTTC.

This clone was picked up a small number of times. The gene calls are TRBV19 and TRBJ2-5; perhaps TRBD1 as D (6 bases). Germline CDR1 and CDR2: LNHDA and SQIVND (reference sequence). The V end was cut by 0 bases, the J end by 5 bases, with 16 bases between. The CDR3 has 16 amino acids. The CDR3 loop reads CASSIEGHSPRETQYF. The CDR3 DNA reads TGTGCCAGTAGTATAGAGGGACACTCACCGCGGGAGACCCAGTACTTC.

The chain employs TRBV1 and TRBJ1-2; no check of the table's D call, TRBD1, against the DNA was made. TRBV1 is a known pseudogene. The CDR3 contains 16 residues. The CDR3 loop reads CTRKGQTAGPDYGYTF. The CDR3 bases are TGCACCAGGAAGGGGCAAACGGCAGGACCCGACTATGGCTACACCTTC.

This clone turned up a few times. This chain links TRBV28 with TRBJ2-2; 8 bases are shared with TRBD1. In germline, CDR1 is MDHEN, CDR2 SYDVKM. CDR3 length: 16 amino acids. V dropped 6 bases and J dropped 1; count of bases not matched to a gene: 7. The chain's CDR3 is CASRLIGQGNTGELFF. CDR3 coding DNA: TGTGCCAGCAGACTGATAGGACAGGGGAACACCGGGGAGCTGTTTTTT. The full variable domain, completed using reference TRBV28 and TRBJ2-2, is DVKVTQSSRYLVKRTGEKVFLECVQDMDHENMFWYRQDPGLGLRLIYFSYDVKMKEKGDIPEGYSVSREKKERFSLILESASTNQTSMYLCASRLIGQGNTGELFFGEGSRLTVL.

This clone was seen more than once but under ten times. The chain joins TRBV7-9 to TRBJ2-7; the D call may be TRBD1 or TRBD2 (5 bases each). Germline CDR1 reads SEHNR; CDR2 reads FQNEAQ (reference sequence). CDR3 size: 16 residues. V gave up 5 bases and J gave up 5 bases, with 22 bases separating them. The DNA for the CDR3 is TGTGCCAGCAGCCCCCGGGGCCCGGGCCATGGGGACGAGCAGTACTTC. Translating gives CASSPRGPGHGDEQYF.

The V and J genes are TRBV13 and TRBJ2-7; D is ambiguous. Trimming removed 5 bases from V and 4 bases from J, with 9 bases in between. Germline CDR1 and CDR2: PRHDT and FYEKMQ (reference sequence). The CDR3 contains 12 residues. The CDR3 nucleotides read TGTGCCAGCAGCCTGAACTGGTACGAGCAGTACTTC. As protein: CASSLNWYEQYF.

Regarding this clone: The same CDR3 arises from other DNA sequences in this sample as well. CDR3 nucleotide sequence: TGTGCCAGTAGTATAAGCGAGAACACTGAAGCTTTCTTT. Translation: CASSISENTEAFF. V usage is TRBV19 and J usage is TRBJ1-1; D is uncertain. Trimming took off 2 bases at V and 1 base at J, with 5 bases between the two ends. The CDR3 totals 13 residues. Germline V gives CDR1 LNHDA, CDR2 SQIVND (reference sequence).

V usage is TRBV5-1 and J usage is TRBJ1-2; D is unresolved. Germline CDR1 reads SGHRS; CDR2 reads YFSETQ. Trimming cost V 4 bases and J 2 bases, with 12 bases left between them. The CDR3 covers 14 residues. CDR3 coding DNA: TGCGCCAGCAGCCGGACGGAGACAAACTATGGCTACACCTTC. Amino acid sequence: CASSRTETNYGYTF. Combining the CDR3 with reference TRBV5-1 and TRBJ1-2 gives the whole variable domain KAGVTQTPRYLIKTRGQQVTLSCSPISGHRSVSWYQQTPGQGLQFLFEYFSETQRNKGNFPGRFSGRQFSNSRSEMNVSTLELGDSALYLCASSRTETNYGYTFGSGTRLTVV.

The chain has TRBV5-1 and TRBJ2-5; 11 bases align to TRBD2. CDR3 length: 14 residues. Trimming cost V 4 bases and J 4 bases; bases outside gene matches: 3. Germline V gene sequence: CDR1 SGHRS, CDR2 YFSETQ. The CDR3 loop reads CASSTSGSSETQYF. CDR3 DNA sequence: TGCGCCAGCAGCACTAGCGGGAGTTCAGAGACCCAGTACTTC.

V and J are TRBV18 and TRBJ2-1; TRBD2 aligns across 14 bases. The CDR3 covers 15 residues. Losses at the gene ends were 4 bases for V and 8 bases for J; bases not matched to a gene: 4. Germline-derived CDR1 and CDR2 are KGHSH and LQKENI. CDR3 loop: CASSRRTSGRHEQFF. CDR3 DNA: TGTGCCAGCTCACGGAGGACTAGCGGGAGGCATGAGCAGTTCTTC.

This clone was counted a few times. This chain connects TRBV11-2 to TRBJ2-1; 10 nucleotides agree with TRBD1. The CDR3 sequence is 13 residues long. Germline trimming cut 7 bases from V and 6 bases from J; bases unmatched to any gene: 3. Germline V CDR1 and CDR2: SGHAT, FQNNGV. The CDR3 spells CASTGQGPNEQFF. CDR3 DNA sequence: TGTGCCAGCACGGGACAGGGGCCCAATGAGCAGTTCTTC.

The gene calls are TRBV30 and TRBJ1-6; possible D gene TRBD1, 6 bases. The CDR3 is 12 residues long. V was clipped by 2 bases and J by 12 bases, with 11 bases between them. CDR1 is GTSNPN, CDR2 SVGIG, per germline (reference sequence). The CDR3, as DNA: TGTGCCTGGAGTTTTACAGGGAAACCCCTCCACTTT. Translating it yields CAWSFTGKPLHF.

This clone was observed a handful of times. V gene TRBV5-1 combines with J gene TRBJ2-7; possible D gene TRBD2, 6 bases. CDR3 length: 15 amino acids. Germline lookup yields CDR1 SGHRS and CDR2 YFSETQ. V was pared by 4 bases and J by 4 bases, with 18 bases between. Here the CDR3 DNA reads TGCGCCAGCAGCGTAGCCGGGACTCTACTTTACGAGCAGTACTTC. Its protein product is CASSVAGTLLYEQYF.

The chain recombines TRBV4-2 with TRBJ1-2; no reliable D call. Trimming took 0 bases from V and 4 from J, leaving 12 bases between them. From germline, CDR1 is LGHNA and CDR2 YNFKEQ. CDR3 length: 15 amino acids. As DNA, the CDR3 is TGTGCCAGCAGCCAAGAAGGGCCCGCCGCCTATGGCTACACCTTC. It codes for CASSQEGPAAYGYTF.